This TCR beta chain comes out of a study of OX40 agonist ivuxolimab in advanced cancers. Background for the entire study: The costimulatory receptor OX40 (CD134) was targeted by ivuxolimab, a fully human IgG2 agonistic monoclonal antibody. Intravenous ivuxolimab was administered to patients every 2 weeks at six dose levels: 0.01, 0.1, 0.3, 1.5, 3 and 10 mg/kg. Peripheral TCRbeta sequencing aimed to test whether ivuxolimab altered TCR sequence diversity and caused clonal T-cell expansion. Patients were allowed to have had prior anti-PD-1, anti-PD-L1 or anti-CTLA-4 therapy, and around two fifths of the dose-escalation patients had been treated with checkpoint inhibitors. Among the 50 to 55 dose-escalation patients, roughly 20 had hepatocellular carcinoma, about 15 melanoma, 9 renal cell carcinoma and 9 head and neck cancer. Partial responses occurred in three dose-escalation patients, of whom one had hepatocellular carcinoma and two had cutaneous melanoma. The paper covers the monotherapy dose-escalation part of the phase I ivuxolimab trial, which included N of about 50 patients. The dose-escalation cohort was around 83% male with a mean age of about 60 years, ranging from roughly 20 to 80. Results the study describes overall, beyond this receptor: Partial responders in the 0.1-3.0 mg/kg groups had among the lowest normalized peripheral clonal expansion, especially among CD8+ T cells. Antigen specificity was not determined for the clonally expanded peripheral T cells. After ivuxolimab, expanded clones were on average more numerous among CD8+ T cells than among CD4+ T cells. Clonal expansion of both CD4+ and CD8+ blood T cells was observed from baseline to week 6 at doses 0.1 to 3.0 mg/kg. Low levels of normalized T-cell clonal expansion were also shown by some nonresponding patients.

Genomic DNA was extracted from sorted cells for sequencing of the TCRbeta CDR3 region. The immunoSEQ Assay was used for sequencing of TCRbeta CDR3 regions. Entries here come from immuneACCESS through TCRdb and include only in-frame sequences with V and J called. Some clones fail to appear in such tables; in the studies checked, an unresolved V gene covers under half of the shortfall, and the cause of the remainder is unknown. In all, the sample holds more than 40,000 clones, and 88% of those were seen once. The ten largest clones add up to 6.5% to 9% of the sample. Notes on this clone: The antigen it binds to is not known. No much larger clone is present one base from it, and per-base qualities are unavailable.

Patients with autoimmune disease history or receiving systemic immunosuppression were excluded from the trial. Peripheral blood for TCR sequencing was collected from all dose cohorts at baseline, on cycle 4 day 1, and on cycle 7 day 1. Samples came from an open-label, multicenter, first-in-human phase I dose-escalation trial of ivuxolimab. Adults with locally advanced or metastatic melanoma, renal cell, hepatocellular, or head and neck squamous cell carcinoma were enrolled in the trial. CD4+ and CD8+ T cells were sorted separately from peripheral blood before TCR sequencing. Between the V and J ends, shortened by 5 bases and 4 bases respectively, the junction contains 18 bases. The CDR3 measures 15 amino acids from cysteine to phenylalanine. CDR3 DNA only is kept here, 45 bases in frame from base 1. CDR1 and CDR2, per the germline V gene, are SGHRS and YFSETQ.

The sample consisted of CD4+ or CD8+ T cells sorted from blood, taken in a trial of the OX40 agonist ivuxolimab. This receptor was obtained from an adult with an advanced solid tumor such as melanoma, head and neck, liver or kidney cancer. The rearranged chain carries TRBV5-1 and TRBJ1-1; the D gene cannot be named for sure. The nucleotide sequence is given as TGCGCCAGCAGTCGGATCCCGACCCTGAGCACTGAAGCTTTCTTT. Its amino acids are CASSRIPTLSTEAFF.